Following are 7 T cell receptor beta chains from one sample sequenced in a study of PD-L1 blockade in urothelial cancer. The protocol was immunoSEQ multiplex PCR, while the TCRdb copy is restricted to in-frame clones and leaves out a portion. This table has 20,000 to 25,000 clones, approximately 89% appearing once. Time point meaning: peripheral blood 6 weeks after treatment start. The input for sequencing was PBMCs, taken around atezolizumab (anti-PD-L1) treatment. The receptors shown here come from a woman in her sixties or seventies with urothelial cancer.

The rearrangement joins TRBV5-6 to TRBJ2-6, with D possibly matching TRBD1 (6 bases). This CDR3 has 19 amino acids. V lost 5 bases, J lost 0 bases, and 21 bases lay in between. The germline CDR1 and CDR2 sequences are SGHDT and YYEEEE. CDR3 bases: TGTGCCAGCAGTCTCCCTCCCGGGACATCCCCCTCTGGGGCCAACGTCCTGACTTTC. This gives the protein CASSLPPGTSPSGANVLTF.

This rearrangement joins TRBV2 to TRBJ1-5; TRBD1 might be the D (5 bases). Trimming left V 5 bases short and J 1 base short, with 9 bases between. This CDR3 contains 14 residues. Germline CDR1 and CDR2: SNHLY and FYNNEI. The CDR3 loop reads CASSTGLSNQPQHF. CDR3 nucleotide sequence: TGTGCCAGCAGTACAGGTTTGAGCAATCAGCCCCAGCATTTT.

V and J are TRBV25-1 and TRBJ2-4; D is possibly TRBD1 (6 bases). Germline CDR1 is MGHDK and CDR2 is SYGVNS. Trimming left V 3 bases short and J 0 bases short, with 12 bases between. This CDR3 region has 16 residues. The CDR3 sequence is CASSDGGSLAKNIQYF. The CDR3 DNA reads as TGTGCCAGCAGTGATGGGGGCAGCCTAGCCAAAAACATTCAGTACTTC.

The rearrangement links TRBV5-4 to TRBJ2-6; the D is unclear. CDR1 is SGHNT, CDR2 YYREEE, per germline (reference sequence). The V gene lost 3 bases and the J gene lost 4 bases, with 14 bases spanning the gap. The length of the CDR3 is 16 residues. CDR3 sequence reads: CASSYEPGSGANVLTF. As DNA, the CDR3 is TGTGCCAGCAGCTACGAACCGGGTTCAGGGGCCAACGTCCTGACTTTC.

This clone was counted a single time. One end of the junction fails to match germline, which may point to a read error. This chain uses TRBV11-2 with TRBJ2-7; D ambiguous. CDR3 length: 14 residues. Germline assignment: CDR1 SGHAT and CDR2 FQNNGV. The CDR3 DNA is TGTGCCGGCAGACGGGTCATCCTAACCTACGAGCAGTACTTC. This translates into CAGRRVILTYEQYF.

The gene calls are TRBV7-9 and TRBJ1-5; 8 nucleotides align to TRBD1. Looked up from germline, CDR1 is SEHNR and CDR2 is FQNEAQ (reference sequence). V trimming: 5 bases; J trimming: 6 bases; junction bases outside the gene matches: 9. The CDR3 has 15 residues. CDR3: CASSPSRGRGQPQHF. The CDR3 coding sequence is TGTGCCAGCAGCCCTAGCAGGGGGCGAGGTCAGCCCCAGCATTTT.

The gene calls are TRBV5-6 and TRBJ2-7; the D gene is possibly TRBD2 (6 bases). The germline V and J ends were trimmed by 5 bases and 6 bases, with 15 bases remaining between them. The CDR3 contains 13 residues. Germline V gene sequence: CDR1 SGHDT, CDR2 YYEEEE. CDR3 sequence reads: CASSPSLAPEQYF. CDR3 nucleotide sequence: TGTGCCAGCAGTCCCTCTCTAGCGCCCGAGCAGTACTTC. Drawing the rest from reference TRBV5-6 and TRBJ2-7, the complete variable domain is DAGVTQSPTHLIKTRGQQVTLRCSPKSGHDTVSWYQQALGQGPQFIFQYYEEEERQRGNFPDRFSGHQFPNYSSELNVNALLLGDSALYLCASSPSLAPEQYFGPGTRLTVT.